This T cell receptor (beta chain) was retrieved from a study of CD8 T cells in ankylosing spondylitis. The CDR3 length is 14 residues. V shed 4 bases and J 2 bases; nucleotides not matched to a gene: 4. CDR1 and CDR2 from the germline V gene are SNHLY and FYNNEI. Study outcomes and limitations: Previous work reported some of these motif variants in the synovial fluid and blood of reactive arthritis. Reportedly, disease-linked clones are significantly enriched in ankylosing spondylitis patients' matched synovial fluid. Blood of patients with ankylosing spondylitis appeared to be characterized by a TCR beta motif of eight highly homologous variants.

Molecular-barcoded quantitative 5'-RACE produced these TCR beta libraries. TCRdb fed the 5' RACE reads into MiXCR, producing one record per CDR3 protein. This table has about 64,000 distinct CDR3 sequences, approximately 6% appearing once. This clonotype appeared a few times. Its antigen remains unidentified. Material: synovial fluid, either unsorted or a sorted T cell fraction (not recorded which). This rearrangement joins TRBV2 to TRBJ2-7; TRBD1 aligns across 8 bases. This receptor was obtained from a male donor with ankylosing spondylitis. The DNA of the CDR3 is TGTGCCAGCAGTGTGACAGGGGTAACCTACGAGCAGTACTTC. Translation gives CASSVTGVTYEQYF.